The 14 T cell receptor beta chains below all came from one sample that was sequenced in a study of blood T cell repertoires in COVID-19. The method was immunoSEQ multiplex PCR; TCRdb's version includes in-frame clones alone and lacks a portion of them. The table shows some 76,000 clones, with approximately 85% occurring only once. Sequenced sample: peripheral blood. Receptors originate from a human donor in a cohort sampled during active COVID-19.

The J gene is TRBJ1-1, the V gene TRBV6-5; TRBD1 matches at 7 bases. Germline values: CDR1 MNHEY, CDR2 SVGAGI. CDR3 length equals 12 residues. The V segment lost 6 bases and the J segment 8 bases; nucleotides outside the gene matches: 6. The CDR3 sequence is CASSRGTAEAFF. The CDR3 DNA is TGTGCCAGCAGCCGCGGGACAGCCGAAGCTTTCTTT.

This clone showed up just a few times. The chain combines TRBV2 with TRBJ2-1, with TRBD2 matching 10 bases. Germline V CDR1 and CDR2: SNHLY, FYNNEI. J gave up 0 bases and V 7 bases, and 6 bases lay outside the gene matches. This CDR3 contains 16 residues. CDR3 loop: CASMRTSGSSYNEQFF. CDR3 in DNA: TGTGCCAGCATGAGGACTAGCGGCAGCTCCTACAATGAGCAGTTCTTC. The full variable domain, with the rest looked up from reference TRBV2 and TRBJ2-1, is EPEVTQTPSHQVTQMGQEVILRCVPISNHLYFYWYRQILGQKVEFLVSFYNNEISEKSEIFDDQFSVERPDGSNFTLKIRSTKLEDSAMYFCASMRTSGSSYNEQFFGPGTRLTVL.

The gene calls are TRBV19 and TRBJ2-7, with 7 bases lining up with TRBD1. The CDR3 consists of 13 residues. V lost 5 bases to trimming and J lost 3 bases; unmatched junction nucleotides: 4. CDR1 is LNHDA and CDR2 is SQIVND in the germline V gene (reference sequence). The CDR3 spells CASSADRNYEQYF. For the CDR3, the DNA is TGTGCCAGTAGTGCGGACAGGAACTACGAGCAGTACTTC. Full variable domain (remainder filled in from reference TRBV19 and TRBJ2-7): DGGITQSPKYLFRKEGQNVTLSCEQNLNHDAMYWYRQDPGQGLRLIYYSQIVNDFQKGDIAEGYSVSREKKESFPLTVTSAQKNPTAFYLCASSADRNYEQYFGPGTRLTVT.

The chain uses TRBV4-1 and TRBJ1-1, with 9 bases that match TRBD1. CDR3 size: 15 residues. The germline V gene encodes CDR1 MGHRA and CDR2 YSYEKL. With 4 bases clipped from V and 6 bases from J, the junction kept 9 bases outside the gene matches. This CDR3 reads CASSPTTGGGSEAFF. The CDR3, as DNA: TGCGCCAGCAGCCCCACCACAGGGGGCGGCTCTGAAGCTTTCTTT.

This chain links TRBV27 with TRBJ2-1, with D possibly being TRBD2 (6 bases). This CDR3 spans 15 amino acids. V shed 5 bases and J shed 0 bases, with 11 bases lying between them. Germline CDR1 MNHEY, CDR2 SMNVEV (reference sequence). CDR3 protein: CASSLDGSSYNEQFF. Here the CDR3 DNA reads TGTGCCAGCAGTCTGGACGGGAGCTCCTACAATGAGCAGTTCTTC.

J is TRBJ2-3 and V is TRBV30; maybe TRBD2 (6 bases). CDR1 GTSNPN and CDR2 SVGIG come from the germline V gene (reference sequence). The CDR3 extends over 14 amino acids. Trimming took off 4 bases at V and 1 base at J, with 12 bases between the two ends. The CDR3, as DNA: TGTGCCTGGATAGGGGTAGCGGGCACAGATACGCAGTATTTT. Translated, it gives CAWIGVAGTDTQYF.

The chain carries TRBV18 and TRBJ2-7; the D gene is possibly TRBD1 (6 bases). Germline CDR1 KGHSH, CDR2 LQKENI. Trimming shortened V by 3 bases and J by 6 bases, and 12 bases separated the two germline ends. The CDR3 loop spans 13 amino acids. CDR3 amino acids: CASSPGRGSEQYF. CDR3 bases: TGTGCCAGCTCACCGGGCAGGGGATCCGAGCAGTACTTC.

This clone was observed a single time. The chain carries TRBV19 and TRBJ2-3; D is unclear. CDR3 size: 13 residues. Trimming took 6 bases from V and 1 from J, leaving 8 bases between them. The germline V gene has CDR1 LNHDA and CDR2 SQIVND (reference sequence). The CDR3 here is CASRGVGTDTQYF. The CDR3 DNA sequence: TGTGCCAGTAGGGGCGTTGGCACAGATACGCAGTATTTT.

V usage is TRBV4-1 and J usage is TRBJ1-3; 9 nucleotides match TRBD1. This CDR3 has 13 residues. Germline V gives CDR1 MGHRA, CDR2 YSYEKL. With 4 bases clipped from V and 8 bases from J, the junction kept 3 bases outside the gene matches. CDR3 loop: CASSPDRGYTIYF. The CDR3 region has the DNA TGCGCCAGCAGCCCGGACAGGGGTTACACCATATATTTT.

The V call is TRBV10-2, the J call TRBJ2-4, with TRBD2 identical over 7 bases. The CDR3 is 14 amino acids. Germline-derived CDR1 and CDR2 are WSHSY and SAAADI. V shed 3 bases and J 3 bases; nucleotides not matched to a gene: 2. CDR3 protein: CASSDPGGKNIQYF. The DNA of the CDR3 is TGCGCCAGCAGTGATCCGGGAGGCAAAAACATTCAGTACTTC.

J is TRBJ2-7 and V is TRBV7-9, with D perhaps matching TRBD2 (6 bases). V was cut by 6 bases and J by 5 bases, with 17 bases left in between. Germline assignment: CDR1 SEHNR and CDR2 FQNEAQ (reference sequence). There are 14 residues in the CDR3. As DNA, the CDR3 is TGTGCCAGCAGGCCCGGGACTCGGGCCCACGAGCAGTACTTC. Its translation: CASRPGTRAHEQYF. Full variable domain (rest looked up from reference TRBV7-9 and TRBJ2-7): DTGVSQNPRHKITKRGQNVTFRCDPISEHNRLYWYRQTLGQGPEFLTYFQNEAQLEKSRLLSDRFSAERPKGSFSTLEIQRTEQGDSAMYLCASRPGTRAHEQYFGPGTRLTVT.

The CDR3 loop is CASSLEGGRYSNQPQHF. The CDR3 bases are TGCGCCAGCAGCCTAGAAGGGGGACGATATAGCAATCAGCCCCAGCATTTT. This chain uses TRBV4-1 with TRBJ1-5, with D maybe TRBD1 (6 bases). Germline CDR1 MGHRA, CDR2 YSYEKL. V lost 4 bases, J lost 0 bases, and 16 bases lay in between. The CDR3 loop spans 17 amino acids.

The rearrangement uses TRBV3-1 (or the pseudogene TRBV3-2) and TRBJ2-7; 9 bases line up with TRBD1. The J segment lost 7 bases and the V segment lost 5 bases, leaving 12 bases of the junction unmatched. Germline CDR1 reads LGHDT; CDR2 reads YNNKEL (reference sequence). This CDR3 is built from 15 residues. The CDR3 sequence: CASSTSGQGFLEQYF. The CDR3 DNA reads TGTGCCAGCAGCACCTCGGGACAGGGCTTCTTGGAGCAGTACTTC.

The chain joins TRBV5-1 to TRBJ1-2; D is unresolved. V was clipped by 4 bases and J by 4 bases, with 17 bases between them. The CDR3 totals 15 residues. Looked up from germline, CDR1 is SGHRS and CDR2 is YFSETQ. The CDR3 loop is CASSPLATQVYGYTF. As DNA, the CDR3 is TGCGCCAGCAGCCCCTTGGCCACCCAGGTCTATGGCTACACCTTC.